This TCR beta chain was identified during a study of cytomegalovirus exposure and HLA in healthy donors (TCRdb year 2017). General notes on the study: In an earlier analysis of 450 to 750 of the donors, about 270 Gb of sequence data and approximately 100 million unique TCR beta sequences from roughly 180 million T cells were reported. Approximately 310 gigabases of sequencing data and roughly 80 million unique TCR sequences made up an early release that covered roughly 670 HLA-typed donors. Of the roughly 410 genotyped donors, 70% to 90% were placed in the genetic ancestry cluster associated with self-reported Caucasian donors. The study aimed to test whether signatures of past pathogen exposure could be identified by cataloging public T cell receptors. Using immunosequencing, the study profiled T cell repertoires from 666 subjects and related those repertoires to cytomegalovirus serostatus. A separate validation cohort of roughly 130 different subjects was used in addition to the roughly 720-subject first cohort. To predict cytomegalovirus infection status, the study brought together high-throughput TCR immunosequencing, statistical association of individual TCRs with disease status, and machine learning. To study patterns of TCR occurrence, a later analysis re-analyzed previously published TCR beta repertoires from 700 or so donors and added high-resolution HLA genotyping. Rather than using new phenotypic data, the later analysis identified candidate immune exposures from TCR beta sequences and from how often those sequences occurred across donors. An earlier analysis of approximately 640 of the donors applied high-throughput TCR beta sequencing to assess whether each TCR beta V gene segment acted as functional or pseudogenic. Donor age, sex, ethnicity and CMV serostatus were compiled alongside the repertoire data. A later genetic analysis took genome-wide SNP genotypes for about 65% of the 666 donors and used that subset as a discovery cohort. Every discovery cohort repertoire had been produced on one sequencing platform. HLA typing included class I and class II loci at four-digit resolution. Typing coverage varied by locus: roughly 629-630 donors for A, B, C, DRB1 and DQB1; around 560 for DQA1; around 570 for DPA1; roughly 450 for DPB1. Roughly 5 DR-DQ haplotypes were handled as single units for association and clustering because linkage in the cohort was strong. Among roughly 400 genotyped donors of the cohort, an average of around 250,000 unique TCR beta nucleotide sequences was sequenced per donor, of which about 18% were non-productive.

A note on this clone: Its antigen remains unidentified. Base qualities were left out, and no much larger clone turns up one base away.

Findings and caveats that apply to the study as a whole: In a later analysis, most CMV-associated TCR beta chains were found to appear HLA-restricted, with HLA associations seemingly driven largely by CMV exposure. Roughly uniform sequencing depth across donors was assumed in presence/absence analyses, although this assumption may not hold. Because HLA typing was unavailable for some donors at each locus, only the typed subset was used in association tests. In vitro tests confirmed that a few of the cytomegalovirus-associated TCR beta chains recognize cytomegalovirus antigens. In a later analysis, HLA-associated TCR beta chains were found to be more clonally expanded and to have lower generation probabilities than equally common non-associated chains. When HLA alleles, especially DR and DQ, strongly co-occurred, TCR associations were difficult to assign to individual alleles. In a later analysis, 15,000 to 20,000 TCR beta sequences were associated with specific HLA alleles at a false discovery rate of 0.05. A cluster of highly shared sequence variants was judged likely to be a technical artifact of the sequencing pipeline. It was suggested by the authors that the approach could potentially be generalized to other disease states and immunological phenotypes. A further reported finding was that TCR beta sequences accurately predicted the HLA-A and HLA-B alleles for most subjects in the first cohort. Compared with the roughly 720-donor mean, donors in an Asian-associated ancestry cluster had fewer N-insertions in productive TCRs, according to a later genetic analysis. Because the 87-base-pair reads could not distinguish some IMGT-functional V segments, including TRBV6-2 and TRBV6-3, those segments were excluded. CMV serostatus was the only immune exposure information available for the cohort. Because counts were too low, some 17 rarely observed V segments, including chromosome 9 orphons, were excluded from the earlier analysis of some 540 of the donors. Correlated functional status among segregating V segments might reflect linkage disequilibrium, but an unknown experimental factor could not be ruled out. In a later analysis, several top co-occurrence clusters were reported to appear linked to parvovirus B19, influenza, CMV and Epstein-Barr virus. Only TCR beta chains were sequenced in this cohort, and the absence of alpha or paired-chain data limited detectable features. An earlier analysis of some 560 of the donors showed that most TCR beta V segments appeared in productive rearrangements either about 90% or about 30% of the time, which broadly matched IMGT annotations. A total of 164 TCR beta chains were listed by the study as associated with cytomegalovirus. Cytomegalovirus status was reported to be diagnosed by the classifier with high specificity and sensitivity in both the original and validation cohorts. A later genetic analysis associated a missense DCLRE1C variant with V-gene and J-gene trimming of TCR beta chains, and an independent cohort replicated the association. A later analysis found that TCR association rates varied across HLA loci, with DRB1 alleles showing the most associated TCRs and HLA-C alleles the fewest. While some public TCRs were present in many individuals, most TCR sequences turned up only very rarely across donors.

In total, 600 or so healthy bone marrow donors made up the cohort. At the time of sampling, all cohort members were nominally healthy, though unrecorded immune exposures were likely present. The donor tested CMV seropositive, placing the donor among the 289 seropositive members of the cohort. Each donor provided a peripheral blood sample, and peripheral blood mononuclear cells were used for TCR beta sequencing. Genomic DNA was extracted from the blood cell samples with the Qiagen DNeasy Blood Extraction Kit. The library was made by the immunoSEQ multiplex PCR assay. The multiplex PCR relied on a mix of 60 forward primers for TCR Vbeta segments and 13 reverse primers for TCR Jbeta segments. Amplification of the CDR3 region of rearranged TCR beta genes was performed with a multiplex PCR assay on genomic DNA. On the Illumina HiSeq System, the amplified TCR beta libraries were sequenced as 87-base-pair reads. The authors processed their data as follows. Across the roughly 670 repertoires, a later analysis counted some 80 million unique TCR beta chains, approximately 10 million of which were shared by at least two donors. Raw reads were error-corrected and collapsed into unique sequences by a nearest-neighbor algorithm in which closely related sequences were merged to remove PCR and sequencing errors. CDR3 sequences were aligned to IMGT reference sequences to assign V, D and J gene segments. For a sequence to be retained, a match of at least six nucleotides to both a V gene segment and a J gene segment was required. Rearrangements were classified as productive when the CDR3 lacked stop codons and remained in frame with V and J, and all other rearrangements were classified as non-productive. CDR3 was defined according to IMGT convention as the region running from the second conserved V-encoded cysteine to the conserved J-encoded phenylalanine. The earlier analysis of approximately 500 of the donors excluded sequences that lacked an unambiguous match to a single V gene segment. In an earlier analysis of 587 of the donors, V segments were called functional above 56.7% productive rearrangements and were called segregating when the between-donor standard deviation exceeded 5%. A statistical classification framework was built to diagnose cytomegalovirus status from the catalog of TCR beta chain sequences. In a later analysis, V and J genes were assigned by comparing TCR nucleotide sequences against IMGT/GENE-DB human TR gene sequences. In a later analysis, CDR3 sequences and most-parsimonious VDJ recombination scenarios were assigned using the TCRdist pipeline. In a later analysis, every TCR beta chain was defined by the combination of its CDR3 amino acid sequence and its V-gene family, and reads without a unique V-gene family were dropped. To address suspected cross-contamination and a sequencing artifact, a later analysis removed 450 to 700 highly shared, low-generation-probability nucleotide sequences. In a later analysis, a clonal expansion index for each public chain was calculated from normalized within-repertoire ranks of inferred template counts. Generation probabilities in a later analysis came from a VDJ recombination model fitted to out-of-frame rearrangements, and those results were checked against IGoR. In a later analysis, TCR-TCR, TCR-HLA and TCR-CMV co-occurrence was scored with hypergeometric tests, and a repertoire-size bias correction was applied to TCR pairs. False discovery rates were estimated in a later analysis by permuting HLA or CMV assignments 20 times. In a later analysis, co-occurring TCRs were grouped using DBSCAN, and TCRdist sequence similarity was added for clustering within HLA-allele-positive subsets. For co-occurrence clustering, repertoires with fewer than 30,000 or more than 120,000 public chains were excluded, along with roughly 5 repertoires with anomalous nucleotide sharing. This immuneACCESS table, as held by TCRdb, lists in-frame sequences with V and J called but not all clones. Of the missing ones, under half trace to an unresolved V gene in checked studies; the others have no known cause. V, J and clone size are taken as reported in that table, and D and trimming were inferred from the DNA itself. In all, the sample holds 150,000 to 200,000 clones, and about 63% of those were seen once. Clones ranked in the top ten supply 2.5% to 3.5% of the sample.

From cysteine to phenylalanine, the CDR3 is 15 amino acids long. Only the CDR3 DNA stays, 45 bases, in frame from base 1. The germline V gene supplies CDR1 SGHTS and CDR2 YDEGEE. Trimming removed 4 bases from V and 0 bases from J, leaving 11 bases between the germline ends. The sequencing input was PBMCs. The receptor was derived from a woman between 40 and 55 years old in good health and CMV-seropositive. The chain is assembled from TRBV5-8 and TRBJ1-5, with TRBD1 as a weak D call on 5 bases. The nucleotide sequence reads TGTGCCAGCAGCCCCGGGGGTTTTAGCAATCAGCCCCAGCATTTT. Its coded protein is CASSPGGFSNQPQHF.